These 13 T cell receptor beta chains were all obtained from the same sample, sequenced in a study of CD8 T cells in Susac syndrome. The RNA, about 0.45 to 1 ug, was put through reverse transcription using random hexamers. In TCRdb, the immunoSEQ multiplex PCR reads were re-called with MiXCR into one record per CDR3 protein. The sample lists approximately 300,000 distinct CDR3 sequences, 85% seen once, with roughly 0.21% in the top ten. Material: CD8+ T cells from PBMCs. The receptors were gathered from a human donor with multiple sclerosis.

The chain is built from TRBV5-1 and TRBJ2-7; 13 nucleotides line up with TRBD2. In germline, CDR1 is SGHRS, CDR2 YFSETQ. After removal of 7 bases from V and 6 bases from J, the junction contained 1 base not matched to a gene. The CDR3 is 12 residues long. The CDR3 sequence: CASGTSGVEQYF. The CDR3 nucleotides read TGCGCCAGCGGGACTAGCGGGGTCGAGCAGTACTTC.

V usage is TRBV25-1 and J usage is TRBJ2-2; D not certain. Trimming removed 3 bases from V and 6 bases from J, with 8 bases in between. The CDR3 sequence is 13 residues long. Germline V gene lookup returns CDR1 MGHDK and CDR2 SYGVNS. The CDR3 nucleotides are TGTGCCAGCAGTGAGAAGATTCCCGGGGAGCTGTTTTTT. Its protein product is CASSEKIPGELFF.

This chain connects TRBV6-2 or TRBV6-3 to TRBJ2-1; no firm D call. Trimming stripped 6 bases from V and 0 bases from J, with 6 bases between. The CDR3 is made up of 13 amino acids. Germline CDR1 MNHEY, CDR2 SVGEGT. CDR3 nucleotides: TGTGCCAGCAGCCTCCCCTCCTACAATGAGCAGTTCTTC. Its protein is CASSLPSYNEQFF.

The chain combines TRBV10-2 with TRBJ2-3; no clear D gene. The V gene's germline CDR1 is WSHSY and CDR2 SAAADI. V was shortened by 3 bases and J by 2 bases, with 12 bases between the two germline ends. The CDR3 is made up of 15 amino acids. CDR3 sequence: CASSDGGKTTDTQYF. The CDR3 bases are TGCGCCAGCAGTGATGGTGGGAAGACCACAGATACGCAGTATTTT.

The V gene is TRBV15, the J gene TRBJ2-1; D unclear. The CDR3 is made up of 17 amino acids. Trimming pared 0 bases from V and 0 bases from J, leaving 12 bases between. Germline lookup yields CDR1 LNHNV and CDR2 YYDKDF (reference sequence). The CDR3 sequence: CATSRESPLSSYNEQFF. Written as DNA, the CDR3 is TGTGCCACCAGCAGAGAGAGCCCTTTAAGCTCCTACAATGAGCAGTTCTTC.

This chain joins TRBV30 and TRBJ2-1, with 12 positions matching TRBD2. V lost 2 bases and J lost 2; bases outside the gene matches: 10. Germline CDR1 is GTSNPN and CDR2 is SVGIG (reference sequence). CDR3 length equals 18 residues. CDR3 in amino acids: CAWSLGTSGPSPYNEQFF. The CDR3 DNA is TGTGCCTGGAGTCTAGGGACTAGCGGGCCAAGCCCCTACAATGAGCAGTTCTTC.

This clonotype was counted a single time. CDR3 region: CASSLDRGRYEQYF. The CDR3 nucleotides read TGTGCCAGCTCACTCGACAGGGGGAGGTACGAGCAGTACTTC. The gene calls are TRBV18 and TRBJ2-7; 9 nucleotides match TRBD1. The CDR3 loop spans 14 amino acids. Germline loops: CDR1 KGHSH, CDR2 LQKENI. V trimming: 4 bases; J trimming: 4 bases; junction bases outside the gene matches: 5.

V usage is TRBV10-3 and J usage is TRBJ2-3; TRBD2 matches 9 bases. The CDR3 spans 14 residues. The germline gives CDR1 ENHRY, CDR2 SYGVKD. The J segment lost 4 bases and the V segment lost 11 bases, leaving 10 bases of the junction unmatched. The CDR3 region is CAARPTSGSDTQYF. The CDR3 nucleotides are TGTGCCGCACGTCCGACTAGCGGTTCAGATACGCAGTATTTT.

This clonotype occurred a few times. The J gene is TRBJ2-7, the V gene TRBV7-9; 10 bases agree with TRBD2. V lost 5 bases and J lost 4; bases outside the gene matches: 11. Germline-derived CDR1 and CDR2 are SEHNR and FQNEAQ (reference sequence). The CDR3 sequence is 16 residues long. CDR3 protein: CASSGRMTSGFYEQYF. In DNA, the CDR3 is TGTGCCAGCAGCGGGCGGATGACTAGCGGGTTTTACGAGCAGTACTTC.

CDR3 region: CASSPDRITGRTDTQYF. The CDR3 DNA follows: TGTGCCAGCAGCCCGGATCGGATTACAGGAAGGACAGATACGCAGTATTTT. The genes are TRBV7-9 and TRBJ2-3; possible D gene TRBD1, 5 bases. Germline values: CDR1 SEHNR, CDR2 FQNEAQ (reference sequence). CDR3 size: 17 residues. Trimming shortened V by 5 bases and J by 3 bases, and 21 bases separated the two germline ends.

The V call is TRBV27, the J call TRBJ2-5, with TRBD1 identical over 11 bases. V trimming: 5 bases; J trimming: 5 bases; junction bases outside the gene matches: 7. Looked up from germline, CDR1 is MNHEY and CDR2 is SMNVEV (reference sequence). The CDR3 sequence is 15 residues long. The CDR3 sequence is CASSPWTGGSETQYF. In DNA, the CDR3 is TGTGCCAGCAGTCCTTGGACAGGGGGCTCGGAGACCCAGTACTTC.

The V call is TRBV5-1, the J call TRBJ1-2, with D possibly matching TRBD1 (5 bases). The germline gives CDR1 SGHRS, CDR2 YFSETQ. The CDR3 loop spans 15 amino acids. Trimming stripped 5 bases from V and 4 bases from J, with 18 bases between. The CDR3 DNA reads as TGCGCCAGCAGTCCCCAACCCACAGGTTCCTATGGCTACACCTTC. Translated, it gives CASSPQPTGSYGYTF.

The table lists this clonotype with a count of one. The chain is built from TRBV12-3 or TRBV12-4 and TRBJ2-7; unclear D gene. This CDR3 spans 12 amino acids. Trimming removed 7 bases at V and 3 bases at J, with 10 bases between. The CDR3 region has the DNA TGTGCCAGCACCTCGTTTATCTACGAGCAGTACTTC. This encodes CASTSFIYEQYF.